The rows below give T cell receptor beta chains drawn from one sample of a study of early T cells in non-severe SARS-CoV-2 infection. TCRdb re-analysed the 5' RACE reads in MiXCR, keeping a single row per CDR3 protein. This table holds some 77,000 distinct CDR3 sequences, 15% to 20% found once. The sequenced sample consisted of whole blood. These receptors were collected from an adult who was a healthcare worker with PCR-confirmed SARS-CoV-2 infection or an uninfected control (not recorded which). CDR3s leave out the opening cysteine and the closing phenylalanine or tryptophan.

J gene	V gene	CDR3 protein
TRBJ2-7	TRBV4-1	ASSDGTSLTYEQY
TRBJ1-4	TRBV12-3/TRBV12-4	ASSLLGRGEKLF
TRBJ1-1	TRBV25-1	ASSARDRGISAEAF
TRBJ1-1	TRBV7-9	ASSGTQMNTEAF
TRBJ2-5	TRBV10-3	AISEREGETQY
TRBJ1-3	TRBV3-1	ASSHFGSGAGNTIY
TRBJ2-1	TRBV12-3/TRBV12-4	ASSPTGRRYNEQF
TRBJ2-1	TRBV19	ASSESSYNEQF
TRBJ2-2	TRBV18	ASSRGQRNTGELF
TRBJ2-2	TRBV11-2	ASSSGRTSGNTGELF
TRBJ2-5	TRBV7-2	ASSLYGGEGETQY
TRBJ2-2	TRBV27	ASSFRNTGELF
TRBJ2-7	TRBV4-1	ASSQEGRGLDEQY
TRBJ1-1	TRBV7-2	ASSSQPGQSTTEAF
TRBJ2-3	TRBV29-1	SVGWISTDTQY
TRBJ1-1	TRBV15	ATSNGNTEAF
TRBJ1-1	TRBV7-9	ASSSNQGGTEAF
TRBJ1-1	TRBV2	ASKAGGTEAF
TRBJ2-1	TRBV11-2	ASSQALPTRFDEQF
TRBJ2-5	TRBV19	ATGTGQETQY
TRBJ2-1	TRBV7-2	ASSTGTSPGAEQF
TRBJ2-7	TRBV28	ASLSDSYEQY
TRBJ2-7	TRBV11-2	ASSLNSYYEQY
TRBJ1-3	TRBV12-3/TRBV12-4	ASTWTVGNTIY
TRBJ1-3	TRBV7-6	ASSAPPSSGNTIY
TRBJ1-4	TRBV18	ASSPPESAFNEKLF
TRBJ2-5	TRBV20-1	SARVDGPGETQY
TRBJ2-5	TRBV20-1	SARDPLAGVARETQY
TRBJ1-4	TRBV24-1	ATGDLDEKLF
TRBJ1-5	TRBV7-9	ASSEGRGGNQPQH
TRBJ2-5	TRBV11-1	ASSLEANGEETQY
TRBJ2-7	TRBV10-3	AISGPSGPGYEQY
TRBJ2-3	TRBV28	AADGTDTQY
TRBJ2-1	TRBV18	ASSRDSGLGYNEQF
TRBJ2-7	TRBV27	ASSPNGHFYEQY
TRBJ1-5	TRBV7-8	ASSSPPGLNNQPQH
TRBJ1-6	TRBV29-1	SVGEGNSPLH
TRBJ2-3	TRBV11-2	ASSLSGTSGNTQY
TRBJ2-3	TRBV7-2	ASSQTGVDTQY
TRBJ2-7	TRBV3-1	ASSQVSGTGRGEQY
TRBJ2-7	TRBV20-1	SARAPSGGHEQY